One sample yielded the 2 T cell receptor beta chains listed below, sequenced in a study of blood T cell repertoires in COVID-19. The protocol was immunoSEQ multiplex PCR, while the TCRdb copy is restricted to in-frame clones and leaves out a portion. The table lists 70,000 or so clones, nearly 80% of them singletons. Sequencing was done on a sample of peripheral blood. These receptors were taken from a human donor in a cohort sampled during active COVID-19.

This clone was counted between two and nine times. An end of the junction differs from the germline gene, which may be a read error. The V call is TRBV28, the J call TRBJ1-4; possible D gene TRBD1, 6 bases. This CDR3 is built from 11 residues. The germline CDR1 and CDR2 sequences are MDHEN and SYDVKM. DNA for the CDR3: TGTGCCAGCGCAGGAAACAGGGTTCCCCGTTTT. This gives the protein CASAGNRVPRF.

CDR3 protein: CAWRFFGQGEGYTF. In DNA form, the CDR3 reads TGTGCCTGGCGCTTCTTCGGACAGGGAGAAGGCTACACCTTC. V gene TRBV30 combines with J gene TRBJ1-2; 8 bases map to TRBD1. V lost 5 bases to trimming and J lost 8 bases; unmatched junction nucleotides: 13. This CDR3 has 14 amino acids. The V gene's germline CDR1 is GTSNPN and CDR2 SVGIG (reference sequence). The complete variable domain, with remaining parts taken from reference TRBV30 and TRBJ1-2, reads SQTIHQWPATLVQPVGSPLSLECTVEGTSNPNLYWYRQAAGRGLQLLFYSVGIGQISSEVPQNLSASRPQDRQFILSSKKLLLSDSGFYLCAWRFFGQGEGYTFGSGTRLTVV.